These 18 T cell receptor beta chains were sequenced from one sample in a study of blood T cells in healthy people across ages. A J-beta primer mix and a sample-barcoded 5' primer were used in a second PCR of about 6 to 12 cycles. Using its own MiXCR run on the 5' RACE reads, TCRdb lists one record per CDR3 protein. The data contain some 1.4 million distinct CDR3 sequences, 42% of them singletons. The sample comprised blood. The origin of the receptors is a woman younger than 30 in good health.

This chain uses TRBV5-1 with TRBJ2-1; D unresolved. The germline CDR1 and CDR2 sequences are SGHRS and YFSETQ. This CDR3 region has 15 residues. V lost 4 bases to trimming and J lost 4 bases, with 15 bases between them. The CDR3 DNA reads TGCGCCAGCAGCCTCGCGGACGCCTCGTACAATGAGCAGTTCTTC. This codes for CASSLADASYNEQFF.

This clonotype has just a few counts. This sequence joins TRBV12-3 or TRBV12-4 and TRBJ1-3; 7 bases are a match to TRBD1. The CDR3 loop spans 13 amino acids. Unmatched junction bases numbered 2, after V lost 5 bases and J lost 4 bases. In nucleotides, the CDR3 is TGTGCCAGCAGTGCGGGACAGGGAAACACCATATATTTT. The encoded protein is CASSAGQGNTIYF.

The chain is built from TRBV6-5 and TRBJ2-1; D call uncertain. The V gene lost 0 bases and the J gene lost 3 bases, with 15 bases spanning the gap. This CDR3 is 17 amino acids long. Germline CDR1 and CDR2: MNHEY and SVGAGI. DNA of the CDR3: TGTGCCAGCAGTTACTCGAGTTTGGACGGCAGCTACAATGAGCAGTTCTTC. It is translated as CASSYSSLDGSYNEQFF.

As to this clonotype: A much larger clonotype is one base distant, so this may be a read error. The chain is built from TRBV28 and TRBJ2-6, with 8 bases fitting TRBD1. The germline gives CDR1 MDHEN, CDR2 SYDVKM. Germline trimming cut 3 bases from V and 6 bases from J; bases unmatched to any gene: 1. CDR3 length: 14 residues. The CDR3 region is CASSLGQEANVLTF. The CDR3 DNA follows: TGTGCCAGCAGTTTGGGACAGGAGGCCAACGTCCTGACTTTC. Complete variable domain (other parts from reference TRBV28 and TRBJ2-6): DVKVTQSSRYLVKRTGEKVFLECVQDMDHENMFWYRQDPGLGLRLIYFSYDVKMKEKGDIPEGYSVSREKKERFSLILESASTNQTSMYLCASSLGQEANVLTFGAGSRLTVL.

The gene calls are TRBV9 and TRBJ2-7; the D is unclear. V gave up 2 bases and J gave up 12 bases, with 15 bases separating them. The CDR3 contains 12 residues. Germline V gene sequence: CDR1 SGDLS, CDR2 YYNGEE. The CDR3 spells CASSVSTSWRYF. The CDR3 DNA reads TGTGCCAGCAGCGTCTCGACCTCCTGGCGGTACTTC.

V and J are TRBV10-3 and TRBJ1-1, with TRBD1 as a possible D gene (5 bases). Germline CDR1 ENHRY, CDR2 SYGVKD. Trimming shortened V by 8 bases and J by 3 bases, and 13 bases separated the two germline ends. This CDR3 has 13 residues. The chain's CDR3 is CAISGSTDTEAFF. CDR3 in DNA: TGTGCCATCTCAGGGAGTACGGACACTGAAGCTTTCTTT.

This clonotype has more than one count but fewer than ten. The rearrangement joins TRBV12-3 or TRBV12-4 to TRBJ1-2, with D maybe TRBD1 (5 bases). This CDR3 is built from 17 residues. V was trimmed by 5 bases and J by 8 bases, leaving 27 bases between them. DNA for the CDR3: TGTGCCAGCAGTCTTATGGCCCGCATGGGACCTATGACGGGCTACACCTTC. Protein product: CASSLMARMGPMTGYTF.

The J gene is TRBJ1-3, the V gene TRBV4-1; the match to TRBD1 covers 10 bases. V shed 0 bases and J 3 bases; nucleotides not matched to a gene: 2. Germline loops: CDR1 MGHRA, CDR2 YSYEKL. The CDR3 is 16 residues long. CDR3 in DNA: TGCGCCAGCAGCCAAGATCGGGACAGGGGTGGAAACACCATATATTTT. Protein sequence: CASSQDRDRGGNTIYF.

This clonotype was counted at least ten times. This chain joins TRBV29-1 and TRBJ2-3; tentative D call: TRBD1 (5 bases). CDR1 and CDR2 from the germline V gene are SQVTM and ANQGSEA. This CDR3 is 14 amino acids long. V was cut by 1 base and J by 11 bases, with 19 bases left in between. In DNA, the CDR3 is TGCAGCGTTGAAGTCAACTTGGGGCACATGGGGCAGTATTTT. Translated: CSVEVNLGHMGQYF.

The rearrangement joins TRBV10-3 to TRBJ2-3; 10 positions agree with TRBD2. CDR1 and CDR2 from the germline V gene are ENHRY and SYGVKD. The V segment lost 3 bases and the J segment 3 bases; nucleotides outside the gene matches: 12. The CDR3 is 18 residues long. DNA of the CDR3: TGTGCCATCAGTGAACGGACTAGCGGTAACTGGGGGACAGATACGCAGTATTTT. This gives the protein CAISERTSGNWGTDTQYF.

The chain joins TRBV10-3 to TRBJ2-3; D is ambiguous. V lost 6 bases to trimming and J lost 5 bases, with 12 bases between them. Germline V gene sequence: CDR1 ENHRY, CDR2 SYGVKD. CDR3 length: 13 amino acids. CDR3 nucleotides: TGTGCCATCAGGTCCGGTTCAGAAGATACGCAGTATTTT. It specifies CAIRSGSEDTQYF.

This clonotype was seen only a few times. The chain combines TRBV12-3 or TRBV12-4 with TRBJ2-1; 11 bases line up with TRBD2. This CDR3 has 13 amino acids. Losses at the gene ends were 7 bases for V and 9 bases for J; bases not matched to a gene: 5. CDR3 in DNA: TGTGCCAGCACCTTAGCGGGGGGGACTGAGCAGTTCTTC. It is translated as CASTLAGGTEQFF.

The gene calls are TRBV20-1 and TRBJ1-1; D not certain. The germline V gene has CDR1 DFQATT and CDR2 SNEGSKA (reference sequence). V was shortened by 0 bases and J by 3 bases, with 14 bases between the two germline ends. This CDR3 has 15 amino acids. The CDR3 nucleotides read TGCAGTGCTAGAGATCTGGGGAGGTCGGACACTGAAGCTTTCTTT. This sequence encodes CSARDLGRSDTEAFF.

This clonotype was recorded many times. V and J are TRBV6-8 and TRBJ1-5; D ambiguous. There are 11 residues in the CDR3. The germline V gene encodes CDR1 MNHGY and CDR2 SAAAGT. Trimming left V 2 bases short and J 4 bases short, with 0 bases between. In DNA, the CDR3 is TGTGCCAGCAGTTACAATCAGCCCCAGCATTTT. As protein: CASSYNQPQHF.

The V and J genes are TRBV12-3 or TRBV12-4 and TRBJ2-6; 8 positions match TRBD1. This CDR3 region has 20 residues. The ends lost 10 bases at V and 0 bases at J; junction bases unmatched: 20. The CDR3 DNA follows: TGTGCCACCTTCCCCAAAGCCGGTACAGGGGGATACTCTGGGGCCAACGTCCTGACTTTC. It yields the protein CATFPKAGTGGYSGANVLTF.

This clonotype was counted a few times. The J gene is TRBJ2-7, the V gene TRBV9, with TRBD2 as a possible D gene (8 bases). Per the germline V gene, CDR1 is SGDLS and CDR2 is YYNGEE. V dropped 4 bases and J dropped 0 bases, with 17 bases sitting between them. The CDR3 is 16 amino acids. The CDR3 here is CASSPRGDSISYEQYF. In nucleotides, the CDR3 is TGTGCCAGCAGCCCGCGGGGGGACAGTATCTCCTACGAGCAGTACTTC.

With regard to this clonotype: A clone one base away is much larger, so this may be a read error. V and J are TRBV10-3 and TRBJ2-1, with 10 bases identical to TRBD2. With 0 bases clipped from V and 6 bases from J, the junction kept 2 bases outside the gene matches. The CDR3 has 15 amino acids. Germline loops: CDR1 ENHRY, CDR2 SYGVKD. The CDR3 reads CAISESSGGLNEQFF. CDR3 nucleotide sequence: TGTGCCATCAGTGAGTCTAGCGGGGGGCTCAATGAGCAGTTCTTC.

This clonotype was seen only a few times. The rearrangement joins TRBV7-9 to TRBJ1-4, with 9 bases aligning to TRBD1. Trimming at V came to 5 bases and at J to 8 bases, leaving 9 bases not matched to a gene. The CDR3 runs 15 residues. Germline V gene data show CDR1 as SEHNR and CDR2 as FQNEAQ (reference sequence). The CDR3 nucleotides are TGTGCCAGCAGCGACGCCGGGACAGGGTACGAAAAACTGTTTTTT. Residues: CASSDAGTGYEKLFF. The whole variable domain, filled in from reference TRBV7-9 and TRBJ1-4, reads DTGVSQNPRHKITKRGQNVTFRCDPISEHNRLYWYRQTLGQGPEFLTYFQNEAQLEKSRLLSDRFSAERPKGSFSTLEIQRTEQGDSAMYLCASSDAGTGYEKLFFGSGTQLSVL.